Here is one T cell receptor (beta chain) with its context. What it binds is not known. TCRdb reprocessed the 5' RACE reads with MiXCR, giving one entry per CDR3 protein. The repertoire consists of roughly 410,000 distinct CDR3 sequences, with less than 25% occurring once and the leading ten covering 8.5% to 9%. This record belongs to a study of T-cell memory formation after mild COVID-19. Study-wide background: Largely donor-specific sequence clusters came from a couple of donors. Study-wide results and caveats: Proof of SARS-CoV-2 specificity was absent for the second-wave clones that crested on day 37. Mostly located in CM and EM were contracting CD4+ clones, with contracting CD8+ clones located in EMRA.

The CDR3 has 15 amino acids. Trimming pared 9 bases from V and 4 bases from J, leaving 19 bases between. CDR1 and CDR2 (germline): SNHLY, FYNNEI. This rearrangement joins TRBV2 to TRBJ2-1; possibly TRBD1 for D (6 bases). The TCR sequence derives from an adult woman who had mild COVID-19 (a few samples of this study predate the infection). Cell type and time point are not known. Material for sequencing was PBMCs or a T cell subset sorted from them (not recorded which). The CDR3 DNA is TGTGCCAGTCCCGTGAGGAAGGGGGAGTACAATGAGCAGTTCTTC. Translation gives CASPVRKGEYNEQFF. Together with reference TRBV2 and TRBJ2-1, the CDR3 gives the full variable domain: EPEVTQTPSHQVTQMGQEVILRCVPISNHLYFYWYRQILGQKVEFLVSFYNNEISEKSEIFDDQFSVERPDGSNFTLKIRSTKLEDSAMYFCASPVRKGEYNEQFFGPGTRLTVL.